The sequence of this T cell receptor (beta chain) was determined in a study of technical replicates of blood from a handful of donors. V was clipped by 4 bases and J by 4 bases, with 18 bases between them. This CDR3 has 15 amino acids. The germline gives CDR1 SGDLS, CDR2 YYNGEE. Assay: immunoSEQ multiplex PCR; the TCRdb copy retains only in-frame clones and omits some. The top ten hold roughly 0.25% of the sample, which has tens of thousands of clones, around 94% seen once. The chain uses TRBV9 and TRBJ2-7, with a possible D match to TRBD2 (6 bases). This receptor was obtained from a human donor in good health. The sequenced sample consisted of T cells isolated from PBMCs. The CDR3 bases are TGTGCCAGCAGCAAAGGAGGCAGGGCGGGGTACGAGCAGTACTTC. Its translation: CASSKGGRAGYEQYF.